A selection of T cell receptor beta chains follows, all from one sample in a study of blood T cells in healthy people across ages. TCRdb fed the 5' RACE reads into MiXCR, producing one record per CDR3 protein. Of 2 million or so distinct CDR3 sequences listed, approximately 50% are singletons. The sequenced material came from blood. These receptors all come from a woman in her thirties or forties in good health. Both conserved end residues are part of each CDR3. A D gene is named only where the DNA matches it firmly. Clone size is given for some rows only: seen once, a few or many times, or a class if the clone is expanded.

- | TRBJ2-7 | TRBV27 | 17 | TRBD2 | CASSLRTSGRSSYEQYF | TGTGCCAGCAGTTTAAGGACTAGCGGGCGGAGCTCCTACGAGCAGTACTTC
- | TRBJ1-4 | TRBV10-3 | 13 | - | CAISESLWKKLFF | TGTGCCATCAGTGAGTCTCTCTGGAAAAAACTGTTTTTT
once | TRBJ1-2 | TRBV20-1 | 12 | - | CSAQPPNYGHTF | TGCAGCGCCCAACCCCCTAACTATGGCCACACCTTC
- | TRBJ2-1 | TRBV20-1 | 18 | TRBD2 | CSARKSLAGGETTYEQFF | TGCAGTGCTAGGAAATCGCTAGCGGGGGGCGAAACTACCTACGAGCAGTTCTTC
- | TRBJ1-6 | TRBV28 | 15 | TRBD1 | CASSQRQGSNSPLHF | TGTGCCAGCAGTCAGCGACAGGGCTCTAATTCACCCCTCCACTTT
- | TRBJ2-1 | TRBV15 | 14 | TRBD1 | CATSGQGTYNEQFF | TGTGCCACCAGCGGACAGGGGACCTACAATGAGCAGTTCTTC
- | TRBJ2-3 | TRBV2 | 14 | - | CASSAATSTDTQYF | TGTGCCAGCAGTGCGGCAACTAGCACAGATACGCAGTATTTT
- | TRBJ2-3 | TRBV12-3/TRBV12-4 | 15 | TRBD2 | CATTPRGVSTDTQYF | TGTGCCACAACACCTCGGGGGGTTAGCACAGATACGCAGTATTTT
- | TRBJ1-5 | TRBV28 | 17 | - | CASSSPTVAASSQPQHF | TGTGCCAGCAGTTCCCCGACGGTTGCGGCGAGTTCGCAGCCCCAGCATTTT
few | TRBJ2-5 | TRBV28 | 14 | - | CASSEGGKSETQYF | TGTGCCAGCAGTGAGGGGGGGAAGTCAGAGACCCAGTACTTC
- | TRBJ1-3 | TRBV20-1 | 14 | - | CSARPTNGGNTIYF | TGCAGTGCTAGACCCACAAACGGCGGAAACACCATATATTTT
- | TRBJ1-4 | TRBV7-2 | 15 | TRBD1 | CASSTLRQGVEKLFF | TGTGCCAGCAGCACGTTGCGACAGGGGGTTGAAAAACTGTTTTTT
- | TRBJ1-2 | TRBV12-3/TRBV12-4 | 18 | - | CASSILTGWTETNHGYTF | TGTGCCAGCAGCATTCTCACGGGGTGGACAGAAACTAACCATGGCTACACCTTC
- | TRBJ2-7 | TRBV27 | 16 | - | CASSSTFIRSSYEQYF | TGTGCCAGCAGCTCGACGTTCATACGGAGCTCCTACGAGCAGTACTTC
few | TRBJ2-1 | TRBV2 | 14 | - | CASSTHEGDNEQFF | TGTGCCAGCAGTACCCATGAGGGGGACAATGAGCAGTTCTTC
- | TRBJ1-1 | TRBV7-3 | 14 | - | CASSLTGQDPEAFF | TGTGCCAGCAGCTTAACCGGGCAGGACCCTGAAGCTTTCTTT